This TCR beta chain was found in a study of follicular helper T cells after annual influenza vaccination. TCRB was sequenced at Survey level resolution. TCRdb keeps only in-frame clones here, not all; method: immunoSEQ multiplex PCR. The table records 7,000 or so clones, roughly 80% of them present only once. Time point specified: 2015-2016 season, 7 days after influenza vaccination. CDR1 SGHRS and CDR2 YFSETQ come from the germline V gene. V lost 3 bases, J lost 8 bases, and 14 bases lay in between. This CDR3 region has 13 residues. The sequence was collected from an adult who received the influenza vaccine. Here the sequenced sample was CXCR5- memory CD4+ T cells sorted from blood, taken 7 days after influenza vaccination. The gene calls are TRBV5-1 and TRBJ1-2, with TRBD1 as a possible D gene (5 bases). In DNA form, the CDR3 reads TGCGCCAGCAGCTCCGGGACCCCTAACGGCTACACCTTC. Amino acids: CASSSGTPNGYTF.